Sequencing of this TCR beta chain was carried out in a study of T-cell reconstitution after alpha-beta-depleted transplantation in children. The length of the CDR3 is 14 residues. V dropped 8 bases and J dropped 5 bases, with 22 bases sitting between them. CDR1 is GTSNPN and CDR2 is SVGIG in the germline V gene (reference sequence). Unique molecular identifiers were built into the TCRbeta library. TCRdb analysed the PCR reads with MiXCR anew, one entry per CDR3 protein. This repertoire shows roughly 420,000 distinct CDR3 sequences, 15% to 20% found once; its top ten account for approximately 28%. Study-level results: Counts and diversity of T cells one year after transplant came mostly from newly produced T cells. Several hundred graft clones that had expanded were reportedly the source of alpha-beta T cells about two months after transplant. Elevated TCRbeta diversity at day 60 was traced, in some patients, to surviving recipient T cells and thymic progenitors.

With respect to this clonotype: Its antigen is unknown.

The chain carries TRBV30 and TRBJ2-7; perhaps TRBD2 as D (6 bases). The source is a boy younger than two who had a stem cell transplant for Wiskott-Aldrich syndrome, so the T cells may come from the graft donor. The starting material was PBMCs, mostly from graft donor cells, obtained 360 days after TCRalphabeta/CD19-depleted stem cell transplant. DNA for the CDR3: TGTGCCCATGGAGTTGGCGGGATAGCCCACGAGCAGTACTTC. Protein product: CAHGVGGIAHEQYF.